One sample yielded the 2 T cell receptor beta chains listed below, sequenced in a study of blood T cell repertoires in COVID-19. Some clones are missing from TCRdb's copy, which holds only in-frame ones; the method was immunoSEQ multiplex PCR. The repertoire holds 130,000 to 150,000 clones, with 79% as singletons. The sample taken for sequencing was peripheral blood. Receptors were obtained from a woman between 65 and 79 years old with COVID-19, enrolled during active disease.

The chain couples TRBV6-1 to TRBJ1-5; D possibly corresponds to TRBD1 (6 bases). V was pared by 0 bases and J by 9 bases, with 18 bases between. The CDR3 has 16 amino acids. The germline V gene encodes CDR1 MNHNS and CDR2 SASEGT. In DNA form, the CDR3 reads TGTGCCAGCAGTGAAGCGCGCGCCAGGGGTCGTTCGCCCCAGCATTTT. It is translated as CASSEARARGRSPQHF.

The chain has TRBV30 and TRBJ1-3; D not certain. The CDR3 is 13 amino acids. The V gene lost 5 bases and the J gene lost 0 bases, with 8 bases spanning the gap. Germline CDR1 is GTSNPN and CDR2 is SVGIG (reference sequence). DNA for the CDR3: TGTGCCTGGTGGAGGGACTCTGGAAACACCATATATTTT. Encoded protein: CAWWRDSGNTIYF.